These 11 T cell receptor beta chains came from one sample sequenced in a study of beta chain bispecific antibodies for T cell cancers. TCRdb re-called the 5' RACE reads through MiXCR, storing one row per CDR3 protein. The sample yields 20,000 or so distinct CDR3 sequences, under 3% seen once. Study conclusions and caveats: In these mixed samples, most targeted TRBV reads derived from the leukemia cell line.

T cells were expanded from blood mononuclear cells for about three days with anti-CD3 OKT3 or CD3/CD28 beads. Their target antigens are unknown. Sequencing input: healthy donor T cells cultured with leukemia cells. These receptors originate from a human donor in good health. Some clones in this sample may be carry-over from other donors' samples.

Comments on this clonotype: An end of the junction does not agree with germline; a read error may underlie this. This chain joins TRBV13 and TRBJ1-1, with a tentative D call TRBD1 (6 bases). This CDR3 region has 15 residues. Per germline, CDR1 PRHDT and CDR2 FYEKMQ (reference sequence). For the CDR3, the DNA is TGTGCCGGCAGCTTAGGCGGGGGGGCGGGCACTGAAGCTTTCTTT. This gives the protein CAGSLGGGAGTEAFF.

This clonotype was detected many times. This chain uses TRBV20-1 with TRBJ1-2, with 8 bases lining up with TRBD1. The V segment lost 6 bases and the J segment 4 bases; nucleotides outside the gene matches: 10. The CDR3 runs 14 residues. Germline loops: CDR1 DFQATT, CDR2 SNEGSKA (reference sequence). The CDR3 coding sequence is TGCAGTGCCACAGACAGGGGAGGTCCCTATGGCTACACCTTC. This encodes CSATDRGGPYGYTF.

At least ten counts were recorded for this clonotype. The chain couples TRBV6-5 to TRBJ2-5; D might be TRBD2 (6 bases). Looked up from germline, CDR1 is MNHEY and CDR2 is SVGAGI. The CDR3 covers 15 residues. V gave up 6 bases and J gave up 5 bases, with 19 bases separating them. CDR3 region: CASSLTSSPWETQYF. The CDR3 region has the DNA TGTGCCAGCAGCCTTACTAGCTCCCCTTGGGAGACCCAGTACTTC.

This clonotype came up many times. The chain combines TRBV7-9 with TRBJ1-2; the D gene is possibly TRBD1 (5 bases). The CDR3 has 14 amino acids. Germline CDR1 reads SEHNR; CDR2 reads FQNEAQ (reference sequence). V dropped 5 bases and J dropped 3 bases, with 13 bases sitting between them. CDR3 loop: CASSIGTTYYGYTF. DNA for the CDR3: TGTGCCAGCAGCATCGGGACGACGTACTATGGCTACACCTTC. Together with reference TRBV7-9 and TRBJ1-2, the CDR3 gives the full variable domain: DTGVSQNPRHKITKRGQNVTFRCDPISEHNRLYWYRQTLGQGPEFLTYFQNEAQLEKSRLLSDRFSAERPKGSFSTLEIQRTEQGDSAMYLCASSIGTTYYGYTFGSGTRLTVV.

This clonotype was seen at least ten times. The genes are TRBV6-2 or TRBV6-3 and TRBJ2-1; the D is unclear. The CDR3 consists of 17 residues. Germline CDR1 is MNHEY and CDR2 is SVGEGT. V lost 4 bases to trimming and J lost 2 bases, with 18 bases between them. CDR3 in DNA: TGTGCCAGCAGTTTAACCCCGGCTGTAAAAACCTACAATGAGCAGTTCTTC. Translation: CASSLTPAVKTYNEQFF.

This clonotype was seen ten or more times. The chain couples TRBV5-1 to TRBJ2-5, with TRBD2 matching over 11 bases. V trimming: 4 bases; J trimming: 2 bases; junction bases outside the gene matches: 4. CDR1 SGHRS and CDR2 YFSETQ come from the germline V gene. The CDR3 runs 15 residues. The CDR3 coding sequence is TGCGCCAGCAGCCTGGGACTAGCGGATCAAGAGACCCAGTACTTC. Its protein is CASSLGLADQETQYF.

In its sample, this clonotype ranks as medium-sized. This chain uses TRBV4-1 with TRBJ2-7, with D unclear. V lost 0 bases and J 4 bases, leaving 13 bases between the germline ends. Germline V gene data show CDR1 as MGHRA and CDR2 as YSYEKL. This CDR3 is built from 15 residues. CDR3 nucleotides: TGCGCCAGCAGCCAAGATTCCCAGGATCCTTACGAGCAGTACTTC. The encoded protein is CASSQDSQDPYEQYF.

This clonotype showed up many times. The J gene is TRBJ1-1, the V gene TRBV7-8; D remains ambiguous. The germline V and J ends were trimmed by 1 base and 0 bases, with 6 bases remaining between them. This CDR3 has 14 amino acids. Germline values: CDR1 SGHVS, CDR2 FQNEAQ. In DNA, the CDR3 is TGTGCCAGCAGCTTAGGGACGATGAACACTGAAGCTTTCTTT. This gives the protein CASSLGTMNTEAFF.

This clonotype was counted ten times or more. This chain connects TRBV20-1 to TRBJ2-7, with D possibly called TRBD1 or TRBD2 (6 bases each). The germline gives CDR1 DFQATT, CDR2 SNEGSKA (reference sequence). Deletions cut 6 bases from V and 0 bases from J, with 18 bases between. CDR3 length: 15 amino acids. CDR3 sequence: CSASPGGPSSYEQYF. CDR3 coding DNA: TGCAGTGCCTCACCCGGGGGCCCGAGCTCCTACGAGCAGTACTTC.

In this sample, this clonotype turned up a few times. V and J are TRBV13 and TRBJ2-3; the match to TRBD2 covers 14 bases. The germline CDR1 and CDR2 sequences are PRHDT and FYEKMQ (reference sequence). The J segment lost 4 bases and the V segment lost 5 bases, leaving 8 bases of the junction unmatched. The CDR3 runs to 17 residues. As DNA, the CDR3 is TGTGCCAGCAGCGACCGGGCGGGACTAGCGGGGGCAGATACGCAGTATTTT. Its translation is CASSDRAGLAGADTQYF.

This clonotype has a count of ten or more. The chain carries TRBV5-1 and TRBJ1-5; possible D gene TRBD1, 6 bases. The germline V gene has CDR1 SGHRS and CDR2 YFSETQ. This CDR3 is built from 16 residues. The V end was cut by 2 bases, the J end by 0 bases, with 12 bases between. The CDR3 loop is CASSFGTLDSNQPQHF. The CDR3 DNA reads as TGCGCCAGCAGCTTCGGGACACTAGATAGCAATCAGCCCCAGCATTTT.